A single sample gave rise to the 26 T cell receptor beta chains below, sequenced in a study of blood T cell repertoires in COVID-19. Measured with immunoSEQ multiplex PCR; TCRdb has only the in-frame clones, and not every one. The sample lists about 270,000 clones; approximately 86% were seen once. Sequenced sample: peripheral blood. The receptors shown here come from a woman between 65 and 79 years old with COVID-19, enrolled during active disease.

The count of this clone is one. The chain has TRBV4-1 and TRBJ2-7; 11 nucleotides align to TRBD1. The germline gives CDR1 MGHRA, CDR2 YSYEKL. The V segment lost 1 base and the J segment 3 bases; nucleotides outside the gene matches: 14. There are 19 residues in the CDR3. CDR3 sequence (DNA): TGCGCCAGCAGCCAAGCGGGGACAGGGGGTCCACTGGCCTTCTACGAGCAGTACTTC. It is translated as CASSQAGTGGPLAFYEQYF.

The V and J genes are TRBV28 and TRBJ1-1, with a possible D match to TRBD1 (5 bases). Germline lookup yields CDR1 MDHEN and CDR2 SYDVKM. V lost 7 bases and J lost 8, with 20 bases in between. This CDR3 comprises 14 residues. The CDR3 here is CASNIIQGLGEAFF. In DNA, the CDR3 is TGTGCCAGCAACATTATTCAGGGCCTGGGAGAAGCTTTCTTT.

This rearrangement joins TRBV5-8 to TRBJ1-2, with D maybe TRBD1 (6 bases). This CDR3 contains 15 residues. Germline V gives CDR1 SGHTS, CDR2 YDEGEE. V was clipped by 1 base and J by 3 bases, with 13 bases between them. The CDR3 nucleotides are TGTGCCAGCAGCTTGAGGTACAGGGCGGACTATGGCTACACCTTC. Translated: CASSLRYRADYGYTF.

This sequence joins TRBV5-1 and TRBJ2-7; tentatively, D is TRBD1 (5 bases). This CDR3 is 12 amino acids long. Trimming cost V 2 bases and J 5 bases, with 8 bases left between them. Germline CDR1 and CDR2: SGHRS and YFSETQ. The CDR3 coding sequence is TGCGCCAGCAGCTTCAGGGTGAACGAGCAGTACTTC. Protein product: CASSFRVNEQYF.

V is TRBV7-8 and J is TRBJ2-1; tentative D call: TRBD2 (6 bases). V gave up 1 base and J gave up 6 bases, with 16 bases separating them. This CDR3 spans 16 amino acids. Germline-derived CDR1 and CDR2 are SGHVS and FQNEAQ. The CDR3 protein is CASSLVVAGPSNEQFF. The CDR3 nucleotides read TGTGCCAGCAGCTTAGTGGTTGCGGGGCCATCCAATGAGCAGTTCTTC.

This chain uses TRBV29-1 with TRBJ2-1; 8 positions match TRBD1. The junction had 11 bases not matched to a gene; V was cut back by 7 bases and J by 6 bases. The CDR3 is 14 amino acids. Germline V gene data show CDR1 as SQVTM and CDR2 as ANQGSEA. CDR3 sequence reads: CSAPGQGNVNEQFF. Here the CDR3 DNA reads TGCAGCGCCCCCGGACAGGGAAATGTCAATGAGCAGTTCTTC.

The chain couples TRBV6-1 to TRBJ2-7; tentative D call: TRBD2 (5 bases). Germline assignment: CDR1 MNHNS and CDR2 SASEGT. There are 15 residues in the CDR3. V was pared by 2 bases and J by 2 bases, with 13 bases between. The CDR3 nucleotides read TGTGCCAGCAGTGAATCGCTAGCTGGCACCTACGAGCAGTACTTC. Protein sequence: CASSESLAGTYEQYF.

CDR3 sequence reads: CASSGQGGNSPLHF. The CDR3 DNA reads TGTGCCAGCAGTGGACAGGGGGGCAATTCACCCCTCCACTTT. The J gene is TRBJ1-6, the V gene TRBV2; 9 bases align to TRBD1. Losses at the gene ends were 4 bases for V and 7 bases for J; bases not matched to a gene: 2. The CDR3 runs to 14 residues. CDR1 and CDR2 (germline): SNHLY, FYNNEI.

The chain carries TRBV27 and TRBJ2-1; 7 bases fit TRBD2. Germline V CDR1 and CDR2: MNHEY, SMNVEV (reference sequence). The CDR3 is made up of 15 amino acids. V lost 5 bases to trimming and J lost 5 bases; unmatched junction nucleotides: 9. CDR3 nucleotide sequence: TGTGCCAGCAGTCCAATCCCGGGGGGACACAATGAGCAGTTCTTC. This gives the protein CASSPIPGGHNEQFF.

The J gene is TRBJ1-1, the V gene TRBV5-5; 9 bases are shared with TRBD1. The CDR3 loop spans 14 amino acids. Germline CDR1 is SGHKS and CDR2 is YYEKEE (reference sequence). V lost 2 bases to trimming and J lost 5 bases; unmatched junction nucleotides: 4. The CDR3: CASSFGTGTTEAFF. The CDR3 region has the DNA TGTGCCAGCAGCTTCGGGACAGGGACTACTGAAGCTTTCTTT.

The chain has TRBV2 and TRBJ2-1, with TRBD2 identical over 7 bases. The V segment lost 5 bases and the J segment 4 bases; nucleotides outside the gene matches: 8. This CDR3 comprises 15 residues. Looked up from germline, CDR1 is SNHLY and CDR2 is FYNNEI. Here the CDR3 DNA reads TGTGCCAGCAGTCCCCCTAGCGGAGATTACAATGAGCAGTTCTTC. The encoded protein is CASSPPSGDYNEQFF.

This clone has just one count. The chain carries TRBV5-1 and TRBJ1-6; D unresolved. In germline, CDR1 is SGHRS, CDR2 YFSETQ. V was trimmed by 0 bases and J by 6 bases, leaving 4 bases between them. The CDR3 contains 13 residues. CDR3 coding DNA: TGCGCCAGCAGCTTGGACGGTAATTCACCCCTCCACTTT. This encodes CASSLDGNSPLHF.

The chain has TRBV4-1 and TRBJ2-5; 9 bases fit TRBD2. The CDR3 totals 17 residues. Trimming at V came to 2 bases and at J to 2 bases, leaving 9 bases not matched to a gene. Germline V gene data show CDR1 as MGHRA and CDR2 as YSYEKL. The CDR3 sequence is CASSQFLPGLAQETQYF. The CDR3, as DNA: TGCGCCAGCAGCCAATTCCTCCCGGGACTAGCACAAGAGACCCAGTACTTC.

V gene TRBV5-6 combines with J gene TRBJ1-3; 9 positions match TRBD1. The germline V gene encodes CDR1 SGHDT and CDR2 YYEEEE. The CDR3 spans 15 residues. V shed 4 bases, J shed 0 bases, and the junction held 2 bases outside the gene matches. The CDR3: CASSADRGSGNTIYF. The CDR3 DNA follows: TGTGCCAGCAGCGCGGACAGGGGCTCTGGAAACACCATATATTTT.

In nucleotides, the CDR3 is TGCGCCAGCAGCTCCGGACTAGCGGGGACCACAGATACGCAGTATTTT. Translation gives CASSSGLAGTTDTQYF. V is TRBV5-1 and J is TRBJ2-3; 12 bases line up with TRBD2. Losses at the gene ends were 3 bases for V and 2 bases for J; bases not matched to a gene: 4. Per the germline V gene, CDR1 is SGHRS and CDR2 is YFSETQ. The CDR3 is made up of 16 amino acids. Looking up the rest from reference TRBV5-1 and TRBJ2-3 gives the full variable domain: KAGVTQTPRYLIKTRGQQVTLSCSPISGHRSVSWYQQTPGQGLQFLFEYFSETQRNKGNFPGRFSGRQFSNSRSEMNVSTLELGDSALYLCASSSGLAGTTDTQYFGPGTRLTVL.

This clone was detected only a few times. The chain has TRBV18 and TRBJ1-1, with D possibly matching TRBD1 (5 bases). Trimming removed 4 bases from V and 0 bases from J, with 12 bases in between. Germline assignment: CDR1 KGHSH and CDR2 LQKENI. CDR3 length: 15 amino acids. The CDR3 is CASSHSRDLNTEAFF. CDR3 nucleotides: TGTGCCAGCTCACACAGCAGGGATTTGAACACTGAAGCTTTCTTT. Full variable domain (rest looked up from reference TRBV18 and TRBJ1-1): NAGVMQNPRHLVRRRGQEARLRCSPMKGHSHVYWYRQLPEEGLKFMVYLQKENIIDESGMPKERFSAEFPKEGPSILRIQQVVRGDSAAYFCASSHSRDLNTEAFFGQGTRLTVV.

This clone was observed a few times. The rearrangement uses TRBV3-1 (or the pseudogene TRBV3-2) and TRBJ2-2; 8 bases map to TRBD2. Germline CDR1 LGHDT, CDR2 YNNKEL (reference sequence). V dropped 1 base and J dropped 6; count of bases not matched to a gene: 7. The CDR3 runs to 16 residues. The CDR3 here is CASSQGLGGGPGELFF. For the CDR3, the DNA is TGTGCCAGCAGCCAAGGGCTAGGCGGGGGGCCCGGGGAGCTGTTTTTT.

The V and J genes are TRBV30 and TRBJ2-7; TRBD1 agrees at 7 bases. V lost 1 base to trimming and J lost 5 bases; unmatched junction nucleotides: 8. The CDR3 spans 14 residues. Germline V gene lookup returns CDR1 GTSNPN and CDR2 SVGIG (reference sequence). CDR3 bases: TGTGCCTGGAGTGATTGGACAGGACCTAACGAGCAGTACTTC. This encodes CAWSDWTGPNEQYF.

This clone appeared a few times. This chain uses TRBV5-6 with TRBJ1-2, with 7 bases that match TRBD1. The CDR3 contains 14 residues. Germline V gene lookup returns CDR1 SGHDT and CDR2 YYEEEE. V lost 6 bases to trimming and J lost 3 bases; unmatched junction nucleotides: 8. CDR3 in DNA: TGTGCCAGCATCCCAGGGGGAGAGTACTATGGCTACACCTTC. Protein: CASIPGGEYYGYTF.

V gene TRBV7-6 combines with J gene TRBJ2-3; a weak D match, TRBD1 (6 bases). Germline CDR1 SGHVS, CDR2 FNYEAQ. Trimming left V 5 bases short and J 5 bases short, with 11 bases between. The CDR3 covers 13 residues. CDR3 in amino acids: CASSAARGDTQYF. The CDR3 region has the DNA TGTGCCAGCAGCGCCGCCAGGGGAGATACGCAGTATTTT.

The count of this clone is one. The V call is TRBV27, the J call TRBJ2-7, with D possibly TRBD1 on 5 matching bases. The length of the CDR3 is 14 residues. The germline V gene encodes CDR1 MNHEY and CDR2 SMNVEV (reference sequence). V gave up 5 bases and J gave up 4 bases, with 15 bases separating them. CDR3 bases: TGTGCCAGCAGTCCCTCCAGTCCAGGGTACGAGCAGTACTTC. Translated, it gives CASSPSSPGYEQYF.

The chain carries TRBV9 and TRBJ1-2, with 9 bases fitting TRBD1. Germline V CDR1 and CDR2: SGDLS, YYNGEE. This CDR3 comprises 13 residues. The V and J ends lost 3 bases and 7 bases, in that order; junction bases with no gene match: 4. The CDR3 DNA sequence: TGTGCCAGCAGCGGACAGGGGGTAGTTGGCTACACCTTC. It yields the protein CASSGQGVVGYTF.

The V call is TRBV9, the J call TRBJ2-1; 7 bases fit TRBD2. The CDR3 runs to 13 residues. J gave up 8 bases and V 0 bases, and 2 bases lay outside the gene matches. Germline CDR1 and CDR2: SGDLS and YYNGEE. The CDR3 nucleotides are TGTGCCAGCAGCGTAGGACGGGGGGATGAGCAGTTCTTC. Translating gives CASSVGRGDEQFF.

This clone occurred a few times. DNA for the CDR3: TGTGCCAGCAGCTTGCGGCAGGTTAAGGTAACTTTCTTT. It codes for CASSLRQVKVTFF. The gene calls are TRBV5-6 and TRBJ1-1; D is unclear. CDR1 and CDR2 (germline): SGHDT, YYEEEE. This CDR3 spans 13 amino acids. V lost 1 base and J 12 bases, leaving 16 bases between the germline ends.

This clone was seen a handful of times. The CDR3 loop is CASRLTGLGTEAFF. The CDR3 coding sequence is TGTGCCAGCAGACTGACAGGGTTGGGCACTGAAGCTTTCTTT. This chain links TRBV2 with TRBJ1-1, with 7 bases aligning to TRBD1. This CDR3 is 14 amino acids long. Trimming cost V 6 bases and J 4 bases; bases outside gene matches: 8. CDR1 and CDR2 from the germline V gene are SNHLY and FYNNEI.

The chain links TRBV5-4 to TRBJ1-1, with D perhaps TRBD1 (5 bases). V gave up 2 bases and J gave up 4 bases, with 15 bases separating them. The CDR3 has 15 residues. Germline loops: CDR1 SGHNT, CDR2 YYREEE (reference sequence). The CDR3 DNA reads as TGTGCCAGCAGCTTAAAGGGCTCCCAGGGCACTGAAGCTTTCTTT. Protein product: CASSLKGSQGTEAFF.